Below, 7 T cell receptor beta chains from the same sample are listed, as sequenced in a study of identical twins. TCRdb itself ran the 5' RACE reads through MiXCR, one entry per CDR3 protein. Found here are approximately 240,000 distinct CDR3 sequences, about 14% of them singletons; the top ten hold approximately 9.3%. Sequences were obtained from memory (CD45RO+) T cells sorted from blood. The source is a woman younger than 35 in good health.

This clonotype has more than one count but fewer than ten. J is TRBJ2-5 and V is TRBV6-5; maybe TRBD2 (5 bases). Germline V gives CDR1 MNHEY, CDR2 SVGAGI. This CDR3 region has 14 residues. Deletions cut 2 bases from V and 1 base from J, with 8 bases between. CDR3 region: CASSYREIQETQYF. CDR3 nucleotides: TGTGCCAGCAGTTACAGGGAGATCCAAGAGACCCAGTACTTC.

The rearrangement uses TRBV20-1 and TRBJ1-4; the D is unclear. The CDR3 is 12 residues long. Germline assignment: CDR1 DFQATT and CDR2 SNEGSKA (reference sequence). V was pared by 3 bases and J by 4 bases, with 6 bases between. CDR3 DNA sequence: TGCAGTGCTAGTAGGAATAATGAAAAACTGTTTTTT. It codes for CSASRNNEKLFF.

This clonotype appeared many times. The rearrangement joins TRBV18 to TRBJ1-2; D is ambiguous. CDR3 size: 11 residues. The V and J ends lost 2 bases and 7 bases respectively, with 5 bases between them. Germline assignment: CDR1 KGHSH and CDR2 LQKENI. CDR3 sequence reads: CASSPGFGYTF. The CDR3 nucleotides read TGTGCCAGCTCACCAGGGTTTGGCTACACCTTC.

This clonotype was found a few times. The chain combines TRBV12-3 or TRBV12-4 with TRBJ2-5; 8 positions agree with TRBD2. The CDR3 totals 14 residues. The ends lost 8 bases at V and 13 bases at J; junction bases unmatched: 18. CDR3: CASGDWSGGRLPYF. The CDR3 DNA reads TGTGCCAGCGGAGATTGGAGCGGGGGTCGACTTCCGTACTTC.

With regard to this clonotype: One end of the junction does not line up with germline, which may come from a read error. The genes are TRBV20-1 and TRBJ1-6; 7 bases agree with TRBD1. This CDR3 region has 16 residues. Germline CDR1 and CDR2: DFQATT and SNEGSKA (reference sequence). CDR3 bases: TGCAATGCTAGAGATGACAGGGAGGGACGTAATTCACCCCTCCACTTT. Amino acid sequence: CNARDDREGRNSPLHF.

This clonotype was detected only a few times. The rearrangement joins TRBV20-1 to TRBJ1-1, with D unclear. Trimming left V 1 base short and J 5 bases short, with 14 bases between. The CDR3 length is 14 residues. Germline V gene sequence: CDR1 DFQATT, CDR2 SNEGSKA (reference sequence). CDR3 coding DNA: TGCAGTGCTAGAGGCCCGAGTTTGGGGACTGAAGCTTTCTTT. Residues: CSARGPSLGTEAFF.

The chain combines TRBV12-3 or TRBV12-4 with TRBJ2-3; D remains unclear. The CDR3 is 15 amino acids. The ends were cut back, 6 bases at V and 5 bases at J, with 18 bases in the middle. The CDR3 region has the DNA TGTGCCAGCAGCCCCAGGAACCGGGCCGGAGATACGCAGTATTTT. It translates to CASSPRNRAGDTQYF.